This T cell receptor (beta chain) was recovered during a study of early T cells in non-severe SARS-CoV-2 infection. CDR3 length: 17 amino acids. In germline, CDR1 is LNHNV, CDR2 YYDKDF (reference sequence). Germline trimming cut 0 bases from V and 1 base from J; bases unmatched to any gene: 6. Each single cDNA molecule received a unique molecular identifier. TCRdb reprocessed the 5' RACE reads via MiXCR and lists one record per CDR3 protein. This table has over 55,000 distinct CDR3 sequences, under 10% appearing once. The sequence came from an adult who was a healthcare worker with PCR-confirmed SARS-CoV-2 infection or an uninfected control (not recorded which). V gene TRBV15 combines with J gene TRBJ2-3; TRBD2 aligns across 8 bases. The sequenced sample was whole blood. CDR3 residues: CATSRDRAGVRTDTQYF. The CDR3 DNA follows: TGTGCCACCAGCAGAGATCGAGCGGGGGTCCGCACAGATACGCAGTATTTT.